Listed here are 17 T cell receptor beta chains from one sample, sequenced in a study of Ad26.COV2.S vaccination and SARS-CoV-2 variants. Treatment specified: about 20 received Ad26.COV2.S at low or high dose, single or two shots; about 5 received placebo; per-sample allocation not given. The investigators took samples on day 63 after the first vaccine or placebo injection. The repertoire was sequenced with immunoSEQ multiplex PCR; TCRdb's copy has only in-frame clones and lacks some. This sample has some 340,000 clones, with around 84% found just once. Sequences were derived from peripheral blood, sampled in a trial of Ad26.COV2.S vaccine versus placebo. The source is a person aged 18-60 years who received the Ad26.COV2.S COVID-19 vaccine or a placebo.

This chain connects TRBV11-3 to TRBJ2-1, with 7 bases matching TRBD1. V lost 5 bases to trimming and J lost 8 bases; unmatched junction nucleotides: 9. The CDR3 has 14 amino acids. Germline V gene data show CDR1 as SGHNT and CDR2 as YENEEA. The chain's CDR3 is CASSRRGRLDEQFF. CDR3 bases: TGTGCCAGCAGCCGTAGGGGGCGCTTGGATGAGCAGTTCTTC. The variable domain in full, with the rest retrieved from reference TRBV11-3 and TRBJ2-1, is EAGVVQSPRYKIIEKKQPVAFWCNPISGHNTLYWYLQNLGQGPELLIRYENEEAVDDSQLPKDRFSAERLKGVDSTLKIQPAELGDSAVYLCASSRRGRLDEQFFGPGTRLTVL.

The chain employs TRBV30 and TRBJ1-1; TRBD1 is a possible D gene (5 bases). The CDR3 loop spans 16 amino acids. CDR1 GTSNPN and CDR2 SVGIG come from the germline V gene (reference sequence). V lost 6 bases and J lost 1, with 21 bases in between. CDR3 DNA: TGTGCCTGCTCACTGGGGACGGGGAATCGGAACACTGAAGCTTTCTTT. This sequence encodes CACSLGTGNRNTEAFF.

The rearrangement uses TRBV6-4 and TRBJ1-2; TRBD1 is a possible D gene (5 bases). The CDR3 loop spans 14 amino acids. The ends were cut back, 2 bases at V and 5 bases at J, with 12 bases in the middle. Germline V lookup: CDR1 MRHNA, CDR2 SNTAGT. DNA of the CDR3: TGTGCCAGCAGTGACGCCGGCCGGGGGTATGGCTACACCTTC. It encodes CASSDAGRGYGYTF.

The chain couples TRBV18 to TRBJ1-4; 7 bases map to TRBD1. The germline V gene encodes CDR1 KGHSH and CDR2 LQKENI. The CDR3 is 18 amino acids. Trimming took 3 bases from V and 0 from J; bases not matched to a gene: 10. In DNA form, the CDR3 reads TGTGCCAGCTCACCGAATCAGGGGACAGTTGCAACTAATGAAAAACTGTTTTTT. Translating it yields CASSPNQGTVATNEKLFF. Looking up the rest from reference TRBV18 and TRBJ1-4 gives the full variable domain: NAGVMQNPRHLVRRRGQEARLRCSPMKGHSHVYWYRQLPEEGLKFMVYLQKENIIDESGMPKERFSAEFPKEGPSILRIQQVVRGDSAAYFCASSPNQGTVATNEKLFFGSGTQLSVL.

This chain connects TRBV30 to TRBJ2-3; 10 nucleotides align to TRBD2. After removal of 2 bases from V and 7 bases from J, the junction contained 3 bases not matched to a gene. Germline lookup yields CDR1 GTSNPN and CDR2 SVGIG (reference sequence). The CDR3 is 13 amino acids. The CDR3: CAWSSGGAYTQYF. CDR3 bases: TGTGCCTGGAGTAGCGGGGGGGCGTATACGCAGTATTTT. The entire variable domain, with the rest obtained from reference TRBV30 and TRBJ2-3, is as follows: SQTIHQWPATLVQPVGSPLSLECTVEGTSNPNLYWYRQAAGRGLQLLFYSVGIGQISSEVPQNLSASRPQDRQFILSSKKLLLSDSGFYLCAWSSGGAYTQYFGPGTRLTVL.

V and J are TRBV7-9 and TRBJ1-4; D is ambiguous. The germline CDR1 and CDR2 sequences are SEHNR and FQNEAQ (reference sequence). CDR3 length equals 15 residues. Trimming left V 1 base short and J 0 bases short, with 6 bases between. CDR3 protein: CASSLVGSTNEKLFF. The CDR3 bases are TGTGCCAGCAGCTTAGTTGGATCAACTAATGAAAAACTGTTTTTT.

The V and J genes are TRBV18 and TRBJ1-2; D gene unclear. The CDR3 length is 15 residues. The V gene's germline CDR1 is KGHSH and CDR2 LQKENI. The germline V and J ends were trimmed by 0 bases and 3 bases, with 11 bases remaining between them. CDR3 in amino acids: CASSPPGQNYYGYTF. Here the CDR3 DNA reads TGTGCCAGCTCACCACCTGGCCAGAACTACTATGGCTACACCTTC.

This chain uses TRBV4-1 with TRBJ1-1, with TRBD1 as a possible D gene (6 bases). V lost 1 base and J lost 1, with 7 bases in between. Germline CDR1 and CDR2: MGHRA and YSYEKL. The CDR3 consists of 14 residues. This chain's CDR3 is CASSQVQGNTEAFF. The CDR3 DNA is TGCGCCAGCAGCCAAGTACAGGGGAACACTGAAGCTTTCTTT.

The chain uses TRBV3-1 (or the pseudogene TRBV3-2) and TRBJ1-2; the D is unclear. Trimming took 2 bases from V and 0 from J, leaving 13 bases between them. The CDR3 is made up of 16 amino acids. Looked up from germline, CDR1 is LGHDT and CDR2 is YNNKEL (reference sequence). The CDR3 bases are TGTGCCAGCAGCCAAAAAGGGTGGCAGGCTAACTATGGCTACACCTTC. This codes for CASSQKGWQANYGYTF.

The genes are TRBV19 and TRBJ2-5; D assignment may be TRBD1 or TRBD2 (5 bases each). Germline V CDR1 and CDR2: LNHDA, SQIVND (reference sequence). The CDR3 contains 14 residues. The V end was cut by 4 bases, the J end by 9 bases, with 18 bases between. CDR3 protein: CASSKGTDGSAQYF. As DNA, the CDR3 is TGTGCCAGTAGTAAAGGGACGGACGGAAGTGCCCAGTACTTC.

The chain couples TRBV7-9 to TRBJ2-7; 9 bases align to TRBD1. J was trimmed by 9 bases and V by 5 bases; bases with no gene match: 5. CDR3 size: 12 residues. CDR1 SEHNR and CDR2 FQNEAQ come from the germline V gene (reference sequence). CDR3 residues: CASSPAGQGQYF. CDR3 sequence (DNA): TGTGCCAGCAGCCCGGCGGGACAGGGGCAGTACTTC.

This chain joins TRBV5-1 and TRBJ2-3, with 7 positions matching TRBD1. This CDR3 comprises 15 residues. Germline V gives CDR1 SGHRS, CDR2 YFSETQ. Trimming took 4 bases from V and 2 from J; bases not matched to a gene: 7. The CDR3 reads CASSQGQSNTDTQYF. The CDR3 coding sequence is TGCGCCAGCAGCCAGGGACAGAGCAACACAGATACGCAGTATTTT.

The chain combines TRBV9 with TRBJ1-2; no clear D gene. Trimming took 0 bases from V and 4 from J, leaving 7 bases between them. CDR3 length equals 13 residues. From germline, CDR1 is SGDLS and CDR2 YYNGEE. This chain's CDR3 is CASSVGGIYGYTF. Here the CDR3 DNA reads TGTGCCAGCAGCGTAGGAGGGATCTATGGCTACACCTTC.

The chain combines TRBV10-2 with TRBJ2-7, with 8 bases fitting TRBD2. CDR1 is WSHSY and CDR2 is SAAADI in the germline V gene. Trimming cost V 7 bases and J 7 bases; bases outside gene matches: 15. The CDR3 loop spans 15 amino acids. In DNA form, the CDR3 reads TGCGCCAGCAAAGAAAGCGGGGGAACTACAGGGGAGCAGTACTTC. It is translated as CASKESGGTTGEQYF.

V usage is TRBV19 and J usage is TRBJ1-5, with D possibly being TRBD1 (6 bases). This CDR3 has 17 amino acids. V gave up 5 bases and J gave up 1 base, with 18 bases separating them. CDR1 is LNHDA and CDR2 is SQIVND in the germline V gene (reference sequence). The CDR3 loop reads CASSLEGRGYSNQPQHF. DNA for the CDR3: TGTGCCAGTAGTCTGGAGGGCAGGGGCTACAGCAATCAGCCCCAGCATTTT.

The chain combines TRBV10-3 with TRBJ2-7; 9 bases match TRBD2. The CDR3 totals 14 residues. Trimming took 6 bases from V and 3 from J; bases not matched to a gene: 6. Germline V CDR1 and CDR2: ENHRY, SYGVKD. The chain's CDR3 is CAIREVAGDYEQYF. The CDR3 nucleotides read TGTGCCATCAGGGAGGTAGCGGGGGACTACGAGCAGTACTTC.

The chain uses TRBV7-9 and TRBJ1-3; a weak D match, TRBD1 (5 bases). Germline V gene sequence: CDR1 SEHNR, CDR2 FQNEAQ (reference sequence). The V end lost 3 bases, the J end lost 0 bases, and 15 bases lay between the germline ends. This CDR3 is 17 amino acids long. CDR3 DNA: TGTGCCAGCAGCTTGGAGGAGGGGTACAGCTCTGGAAACACCATATATTTT. Its protein product is CASSLEEGYSSGNTIYF.